The 11 T cell receptor beta chains reported below all come from one sample, sequenced in a study of cytomegalovirus exposure and HLA in healthy donors. Both 60 Vbeta primers and 13 Jbeta primers went into the PCR. Profiling relied on immunoSEQ multiplex PCR, and the TCRdb table lists in-frame clones only, not all of them. The top ten hold roughly 5.7% of the sample, which has about 110,000 clones, approximately 80% seen once. The sample consisted of PBMCs. The receptors come from a male donor in good health and CMV-seronegative.

This clone has a handful of counts. This chain uses TRBV7-9 with TRBJ1-1; the D gene is possibly TRBD1 (6 bases). Germline loops: CDR1 SEHNR, CDR2 FQNEAQ (reference sequence). The germline V and J ends were trimmed by 6 bases and 7 bases, with 12 bases remaining between them. The CDR3 sequence is 12 residues long. CDR3 region: CASSKQGYEAFF. CDR3 bases: TGTGCCAGCAGTAAACAGGGATATGAAGCTTTCTTT.

The rearrangement uses TRBV7-3 and TRBJ2-7; the match to TRBD2 covers 11 bases. The germline CDR1 and CDR2 sequences are SGHTA and FQGTGA. Losses at the gene ends were 4 bases for V and 5 bases for J; bases not matched to a gene: 7. CDR3 length: 15 amino acids. The CDR3 loop reads CASSSRLAGFDEQYF. As DNA, the CDR3 is TGTGCCAGCAGCTCTCGACTAGCGGGATTCGACGAGCAGTACTTC.

V gene TRBV27 combines with J gene TRBJ2-7, with 8 nucleotides matching TRBD1. V trimming: 8 bases; J trimming: 6 bases; junction bases outside the gene matches: 9. The V gene's germline CDR1 is MNHEY and CDR2 SMNVEV (reference sequence). This CDR3 comprises 13 residues. The CDR3 coding sequence is TGTGCCAGCGGCACCCAGACAGGGGCCGAGCAGTACTTC. Protein sequence: CASGTQTGAEQYF.

The chain has TRBV19 and TRBJ1-1, with a weak D call TRBD1 (5 bases). The V gene lost 8 bases and the J gene lost 4 bases, with 17 bases spanning the gap. This CDR3 comprises 14 residues. In germline, CDR1 is LNHDA, CDR2 SQIVND (reference sequence). The DNA of the CDR3 is TGTGCCAGTTCCCTGGCAGGGAAAAGCACTGAAGCTTTCTTT. Translated, it gives CASSLAGKSTEAFF.

The chain carries TRBV25-1 and TRBJ1-1; possibly TRBD1 for D (5 bases). CDR1 and CDR2 (germline): MGHDK, SYGVNS. CDR3 length: 12 residues. Trimming removed 5 bases at V and 6 bases at J, with 10 bases between. CDR3 amino acids: CASSQPGAEAFF. In nucleotides, the CDR3 is TGTGCCAGCAGTCAACCGGGGGCTGAAGCTTTCTTT.

CDR3 loop: CASSQDKAQGLAHYEQYF. CDR3 DNA sequence: TGCGCCAGCAGCCAAGATAAAGCCCAAGGACTAGCCCACTACGAGCAGTACTTC. The chain is built from TRBV4-1 and TRBJ2-7, with 8 bases fitting TRBD2. V was pared by 0 bases and J by 3 bases, with 13 bases of the junction left unmatched. The germline V gene has CDR1 MGHRA and CDR2 YSYEKL. The CDR3 consists of 18 residues.

The V call is TRBV7-9, the J call TRBJ2-5; unclear D gene. Trimming shortened V by 2 bases and J by 4 bases, and 11 bases separated the two germline ends. From germline, CDR1 is SEHNR and CDR2 FQNEAQ (reference sequence). The CDR3 has 14 amino acids. The CDR3 DNA is TGTGCCAGCAGCTTAAGAACTTCGGGAGAGACCCAGTACTTC. Residues: CASSLRTSGETQYF.

The V and J genes are TRBV7-8 and TRBJ2-2; D may be TRBD2 (6 bases). This CDR3 has 16 amino acids. V gave up 2 bases and J gave up 3 bases, with 13 bases separating them. CDR1 and CDR2 (germline): SGHVS, FQNEAQ. CDR3 protein: CASSLLLTRDTGELFF. CDR3 nucleotide sequence: TGTGCCAGCAGCTTATTACTGACTAGGGACACCGGGGAGCTGTTTTTT.

The rearrangement links TRBV25-1 to TRBJ2-1; TRBD1 aligns across 9 bases. This CDR3 is 15 amino acids long. V lost 6 bases to trimming and J lost 5 bases; unmatched junction nucleotides: 8. Germline V gene sequence: CDR1 MGHDK, CDR2 SYGVNS. CDR3 sequence reads: CASSPGQGRDNEQFF. CDR3 nucleotides: TGTGCCAGCAGCCCCGGACAGGGGAGGGACAATGAGCAGTTCTTC.

The genes are TRBV28 and TRBJ2-5; 8 bases fit TRBD1. The CDR3 runs 16 residues. Germline trimming cut 3 bases from V and 3 bases from J; bases unmatched to any gene: 9. Germline-derived CDR1 and CDR2 are MDHEN and SYDVKM. The CDR3 nucleotides are TGTGCCAGCAGTTTCGGACAGGGAGATAGGGAAGAGACCCAGTACTTC. Protein product: CASSFGQGDREETQYF. Full variable domain (outside the CDR3, taken from reference TRBV28 and TRBJ2-5): DVKVTQSSRYLVKRTGEKVFLECVQDMDHENMFWYRQDPGLGLRLIYFSYDVKMKEKGDIPEGYSVSREKKERFSLILESASTNQTSMYLCASSFGQGDREETQYFGPGTRLLVL.

This chain joins TRBV30 and TRBJ2-1; 16 nucleotides line up with TRBD2. From germline, CDR1 is GTSNPN and CDR2 SVGIG (reference sequence). Trimming removed 3 bases from V and 9 bases from J; junction bases left unmatched: 8. This CDR3 contains 16 residues. In DNA form, the CDR3 reads TGTGCCTGGAGGGGCCCGGGACTAGCGGGAGGGGGTGAGCAGTTCTTC. Its protein is CAWRGPGLAGGGEQFF.